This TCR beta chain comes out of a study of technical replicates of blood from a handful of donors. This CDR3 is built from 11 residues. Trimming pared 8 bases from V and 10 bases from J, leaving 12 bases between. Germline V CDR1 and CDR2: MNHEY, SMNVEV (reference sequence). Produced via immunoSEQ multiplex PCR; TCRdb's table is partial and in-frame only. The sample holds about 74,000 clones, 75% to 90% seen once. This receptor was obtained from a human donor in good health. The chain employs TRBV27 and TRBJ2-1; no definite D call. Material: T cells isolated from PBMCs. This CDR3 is CASAHGWEQFF. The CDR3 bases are TGTGCCAGCGCCCACGGTTGGGAGCAGTTCTTC.